This passage covers 16 T cell receptor beta chains from one sample sequenced in a study of blood T cell repertoires in COVID-19 (dated by TCRdb to 2018 to 2020). Libraries were made using the immunoSEQ multiplex PCR assay. Sourced from immuneACCESS, this table was stored by TCRdb with only in-frame sequences that have V and J called. A share of the clones is absent; for the studies checked, an unresolved V gene accounts for under half, and the remainder has no known explanation. The sample profile shows 450,000 or so clones; about 90% of them were found once. The top ten clonotypes cover roughly 0.87% of the sample. The sample taken for sequencing was peripheral blood. These receptors all come from a man aged 18 to 29 with COVID-19, enrolled during active disease.

The chain employs TRBV6-5 and TRBJ2-2; D might be TRBD2 (6 bases). V was trimmed by 8 bases and J by 7 bases, leaving 14 bases between them. The CDR3 runs to 13 residues. Germline CDR1 and CDR2: MNHEY and SVGAGI. This CDR3 reads CASHPHGGGELFF. In DNA, the CDR3 is TGTGCCAGCCACCCCCACGGGGGCGGGGAGCTGTTTTTT.

This chain uses TRBV7-6 with TRBJ2-5; the D gene is possibly TRBD2 (5 bases). There are 14 residues in the CDR3. CDR1 and CDR2 from the germline V gene are SGHVS and FNYEAQ. V was shortened by 5 bases and J by 1 base, with 11 bases between the two germline ends. The CDR3 nucleotides are TGTGCCAGCAGCAACCGAGGGAGCCAAGAGACCCAGTACTTC. This translates into CASSNRGSQETQYF.

The gene calls are TRBV5-8 and TRBJ2-7; D might be TRBD2 (5 bases). In germline, CDR1 is SGHTS, CDR2 YDEGEE. V was shortened by 3 bases and J by 0 bases, with 10 bases between the two germline ends. The length of the CDR3 is 14 residues. The CDR3 reads CASSWAGLSYEQYF. CDR3 in DNA: TGTGCCAGCAGCTGGGCGGGCCTCTCCTACGAGCAGTACTTC.

The CDR3: CASSYSAGGDEQYF. For the CDR3, the DNA is TGTGCCAGCAGTTACTCGGCGGGAGGGGACGAGCAGTACTTC. The chain recombines TRBV6-5 with TRBJ2-7; 9 bases match TRBD2. J was trimmed by 5 bases and V by 0 bases; bases with no gene match: 2. This CDR3 is 14 amino acids long. Germline values: CDR1 MNHEY, CDR2 SVGAGI.

V gene TRBV3-1 (or the pseudogene TRBV3-2) combines with J gene TRBJ1-2; unclear D gene. The CDR3 runs to 13 residues. V lost 3 bases and J lost 0, with 5 bases in between. Germline lookup yields CDR1 LGHDT and CDR2 YNNKEL (reference sequence). DNA for the CDR3: TGTGCCAGCAGCCAGCGAGCTAACTATGGCTACACCTTC. Its translation: CASSQRANYGYTF.

In the case of this clone: This sample includes further DNA sequences coding for the same CDR3. The chain's CDR3 is CATSAGTSGTDTQYF. The CDR3 DNA reads as TGTGCCACCAGTGCCGGGACTAGCGGCACAGATACGCAGTATTTT. The chain links TRBV24-1 to TRBJ2-3; 10 positions match TRBD2. Germline V lookup: CDR1 KGHDR, CDR2 SFDVKD. After removal of 5 bases from V and 1 base from J, the junction contained 2 bases not matched to a gene. CDR3 length: 15 residues.

This chain joins TRBV7-9 and TRBJ2-1; D gene uncertain. This CDR3 region has 15 residues. Trimming removed 1 base from V and 1 base from J, with 8 bases in between. Germline CDR1 and CDR2: SEHNR and FQNEAQ (reference sequence). The CDR3 DNA follows: TGTGCCAGCAGCTTAGGCGATCCATCCTACAATGAGCAGTTCTTC. Translation gives CASSLGDPSYNEQFF.

V gene TRBV12-3 or TRBV12-4 combines with J gene TRBJ2-1; TRBD2 might be the D (6 bases). Trimming shortened V by 1 base and J by 6 bases, and 7 bases separated the two germline ends. The CDR3 runs to 13 residues. CDR3 sequence: CASSLVGGNEQFF. The CDR3 nucleotides read TGTGCCAGCAGTTTAGTGGGGGGCAATGAGCAGTTCTTC.

The chain links TRBV7-3 to TRBJ2-1; TRBD2 agrees at 10 bases. Germline loops: CDR1 SGHTA, CDR2 FQGTGA. Unmatched junction bases numbered 3, after V lost 5 bases and J lost 5 bases. This CDR3 comprises 14 residues. CDR3: CASSRTSGNNEQFF. The CDR3 bases are TGTGCCAGCAGCCGGACTAGCGGTAACAATGAGCAGTTCTTC.

Only a few counts were recorded for this clone. V is TRBV2 and J is TRBJ1-4, with a tentative D call TRBD1 (6 bases). Trimming took 3 bases from V and 7 from J, leaving 12 bases between them. CDR1 and CDR2 from the germline V gene are SNHLY and FYNNEI. This CDR3 region has 14 residues. The CDR3, as DNA: TGTGCCAGCAGTGAGCAGGGGTCGTTTGAAAAACTGTTTTTT. Translated: CASSEQGSFEKLFF.

The V call is TRBV7-2, the J call TRBJ1-2, with 7 bases fitting TRBD1. Losses at the gene ends were 6 bases for V and 0 bases for J; bases not matched to a gene: 7. The CDR3 is made up of 15 amino acids. CDR1 and CDR2 (germline): SGHTA, FQGNSA. CDR3 in amino acids: CASSPTGRANYGYTF. In DNA, the CDR3 is TGTGCCAGCAGTCCGACAGGGAGAGCTAACTATGGCTACACCTTC.

Only one count was recorded for this clone. The chain joins TRBV6-5 to TRBJ2-1; 7 bases map to TRBD2. The CDR3 spans 15 residues. Germline V gives CDR1 MNHEY, CDR2 SVGAGI. Trimming took 0 bases from V and 9 from J; bases not matched to a gene: 8. The CDR3 sequence is CASSYSTAGEGEQFF. CDR3 DNA: TGTGCCAGCAGTTACTCGACGGCGGGAGAGGGTGAGCAGTTCTTC.

The rearrangement uses TRBV5-1 and TRBJ1-6; 7 bases line up with TRBD1. CDR3 length equals 16 residues. V shed 0 bases, J shed 5 bases, and the junction held 5 bases outside the gene matches. Germline values: CDR1 SGHRS, CDR2 YFSETQ. Written as DNA, the CDR3 is TGCGCCAGCAGCTTGGATCCAGGGGGGAATAATTCACCCCTCCACTTT. Translation: CASSLDPGGNNSPLHF.

This clone was detected once. V is TRBV23-1 and J is TRBJ2-5; 9 nucleotides align to TRBD1. TRBV23-1 is known as an ORF, though its function is uncertain. There are 14 residues in the CDR3. Losses at the gene ends were 8 bases for V and 4 bases for J; bases not matched to a gene: 8. The DNA for the CDR3 is TGCGCCAGCGTCGAACCGGGACAGGGAGAGACCCAGTACTTC. Encoded protein: CASVEPGQGETQYF.

This chain connects TRBV7-9 to TRBJ2-7; D ambiguous. The germline V gene encodes CDR1 SEHNR and CDR2 FQNEAQ (reference sequence). This CDR3 region has 13 residues. The V and J ends lost 2 bases and 6 bases respectively, with 11 bases between them. For the CDR3, the DNA is TGTGCCAGCAGCTTATATGGAGAAGGCGAGCAGTACTTC. This codes for CASSLYGEGEQYF.

The rearrangement links TRBV4-1 to TRBJ2-3, with D possibly matching TRBD2 (6 bases). Germline CDR1 MGHRA, CDR2 YSYEKL. The CDR3 runs 16 residues. Trimming pared 1 base from V and 2 bases from J, leaving 13 bases between. CDR3 region: CASSQGDSPLTDTQYF. The CDR3 DNA sequence: TGCGCCAGCAGCCAAGGGGACTCACCACTCACAGATACGCAGTATTTT.